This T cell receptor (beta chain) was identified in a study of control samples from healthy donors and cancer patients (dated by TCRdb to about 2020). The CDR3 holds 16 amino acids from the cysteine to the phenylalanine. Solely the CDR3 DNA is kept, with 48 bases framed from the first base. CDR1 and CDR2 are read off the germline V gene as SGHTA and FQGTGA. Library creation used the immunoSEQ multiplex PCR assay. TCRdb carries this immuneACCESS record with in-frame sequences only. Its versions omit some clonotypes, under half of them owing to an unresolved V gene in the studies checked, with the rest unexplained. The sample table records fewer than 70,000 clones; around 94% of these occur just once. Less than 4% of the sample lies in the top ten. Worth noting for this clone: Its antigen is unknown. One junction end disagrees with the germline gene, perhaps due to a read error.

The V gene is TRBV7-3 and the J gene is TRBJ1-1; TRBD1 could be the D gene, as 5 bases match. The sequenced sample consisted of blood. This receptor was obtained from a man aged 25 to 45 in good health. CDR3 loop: CASSLNGYRKNAEAFF. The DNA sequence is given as TGTGCCAGCAGCTTAAATGGTTACAGGAAGAACGCTGAAGCTTTCTTT.